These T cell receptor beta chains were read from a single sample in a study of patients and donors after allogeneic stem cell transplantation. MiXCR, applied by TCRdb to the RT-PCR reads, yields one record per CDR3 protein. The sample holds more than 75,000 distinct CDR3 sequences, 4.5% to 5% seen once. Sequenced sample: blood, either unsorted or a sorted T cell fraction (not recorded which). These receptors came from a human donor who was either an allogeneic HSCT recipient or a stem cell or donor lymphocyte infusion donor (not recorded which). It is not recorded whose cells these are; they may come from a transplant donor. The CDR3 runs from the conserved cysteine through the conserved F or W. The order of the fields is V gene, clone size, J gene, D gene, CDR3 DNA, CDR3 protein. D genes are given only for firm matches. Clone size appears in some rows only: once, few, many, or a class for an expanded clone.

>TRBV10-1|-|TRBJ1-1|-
TGCGCCAGTACCGCCGGGGGGGGAACTGAAGCTTTCTTT
CASTAGGGTEAFF
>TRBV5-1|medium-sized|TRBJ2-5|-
TGCGCCAGCAGCCTACAGGCCCAAGAGACCCAGTACTTC
CASSLQAQETQYF
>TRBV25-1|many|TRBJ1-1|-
TGTGCCAGCAGTGTTAGGGGGACGAACACTGAAGCTTTCTTT
CASSVRGTNTEAFF
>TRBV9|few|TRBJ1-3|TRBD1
TGTGCCAGCAGGTGGACAGGGGAAATTCCTGGAAACACCATATATTTT
CASRWTGEIPGNTIYF
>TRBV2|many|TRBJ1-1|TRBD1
TGTGCCAGCTCTCGGGACAGTTTGAACACTGAAGCTTTCTTT
CASSRDSLNTEAFF
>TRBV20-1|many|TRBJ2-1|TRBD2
TGCAGTGCTAGAGATCAACTAGCGGGAGCCCATGAGCAGTTCTTC
CSARDQLAGAHEQFF
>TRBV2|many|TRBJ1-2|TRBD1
TGTGCCAGCAGTAGGGGACAGCGGAACTATGGCTACACCTTC
CASSRGQRNYGYTF
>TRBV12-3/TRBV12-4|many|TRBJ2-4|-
TGTGCCAGCAGCCCTCCGATGGGTCTTGCAAACATTCAGTACTTC
CASSPPMGLANIQYF
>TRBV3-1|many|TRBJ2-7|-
TGTGCCAGCAGCCAAGATCCGGCCCAAAGCTCCTACGAGCAGTACTTC
CASSQDPAQSSYEQYF
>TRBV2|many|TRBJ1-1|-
TGTGCCAGCAGTGAAACGGACACTGAAGCTTTCTTT
CASSETDTEAFF
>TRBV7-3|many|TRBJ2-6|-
TGTGCCAGCAGCGCTGATGGGAATTTCGGGGCCAACGTCCTGACTTTC
CASSADGNFGANVLTF
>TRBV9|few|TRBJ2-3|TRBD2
TGTGCCAGCAGCGTAGCGGGGACTAGCGGGAGGACTCGCACAGATACGCAGTATTTT
CASSVAGTSGRTRTDTQYF
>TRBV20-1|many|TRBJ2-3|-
TGCAGTGCTAACCTGGTCGTCACAGATACGCAGTATTTT
CSANLVVTDTQYF
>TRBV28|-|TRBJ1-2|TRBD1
TGTGCCAGCATTGAAGACAGGGTGGTTTACGGCTACACCTTC
CASIEDRVVYGYTF
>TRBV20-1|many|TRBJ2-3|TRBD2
TGCAGTGCTAGAGACCCGGGGGGGCCTAGCACAGATACGCAGTATTTT
CSARDPGGPSTDTQYF
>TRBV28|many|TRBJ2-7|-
TGTGCCAGCAACGGGGTCCGGCGGGCGCACTACGAGCAGTACTTC
CASNGVRRAHYEQYF
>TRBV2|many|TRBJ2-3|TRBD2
TGTGCCAGCAGTGAATTCGGCGGGGGGCGACAAGATACGCAGTATTTT
CASSEFGGGRQDTQYF
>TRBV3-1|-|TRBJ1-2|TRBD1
TGTGCCAGCAGCCAAGGAGCTCAGGGGGCGCGTGGCTACACCTTC
CASSQGAQGARGYTF
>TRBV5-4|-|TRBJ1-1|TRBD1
TGTGCCAGCAGCTTACCCAGGGGGATGAACACTGAAGCTTTCTTT
CASSLPRGMNTEAFF
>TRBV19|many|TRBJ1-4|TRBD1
TGTGCCAGTAGTATAGGCAACAGGGGAAGGAGTGAAAAACTGTTTTTT
CASSIGNRGRSEKLFF
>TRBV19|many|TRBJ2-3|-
TGTGCCAGTAGTATAGATGGGGACAGCACAGATACGCAGTATTTT
CASSIDGDSTDTQYF
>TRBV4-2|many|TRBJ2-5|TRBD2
TGTGCCAGCAGCCAAGAGGTGGAACTAGCGGGAATTCCAGAGACCCAGTACTTC
CASSQEVELAGIPETQYF
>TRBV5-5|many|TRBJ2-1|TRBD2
TGTGCCAGCAGCTTGGTGGGGGGGGGACCTTACAATGAGCAGTTCTTC
CASSLVGGGPYNEQFF
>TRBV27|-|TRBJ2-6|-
TGTGCCAGCAGTCCTAGGGGAGGCACCTCTGGGGCCAACGTCCTGACTTTC
CASSPRGGTSGANVLTF
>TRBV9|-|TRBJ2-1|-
TGTGCCAGCAGCGTAAGCACAAACTACAATGAGCAGTTCTTC
CASSVSTNYNEQFF
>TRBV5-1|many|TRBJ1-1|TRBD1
TGCGCCAGCAGCCCTCGGACAGGGGGCGAGGGTGAAGCTTTCTTT
CASSPRTGGEGEAFF
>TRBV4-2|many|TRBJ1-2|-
TGTGCCAGCAGCCAAGATCTAACATCGGGGCAATATGGCTACACCTTC
CASSQDLTSGQYGYTF
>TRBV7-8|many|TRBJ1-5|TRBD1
TGTGCCAGCAGCCTACTGACAGGGAAATCCGATCAGCCCCAGCATTTT
CASSLLTGKSDQPQHF
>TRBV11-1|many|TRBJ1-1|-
TGTGCCAGCAGCTTAGATCGGCTCTCCAGTGGGGTGAACACTGAAGCTTTCTTT
CASSLDRLSSGVNTEAFF
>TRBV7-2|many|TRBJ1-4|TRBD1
TGTGCCAGCAGCTTGACAAGAGGACAGGGGGTGAATGAAAAACTGTTTTTT
CASSLTRGQGVNEKLFF
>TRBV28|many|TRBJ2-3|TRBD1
TGTGCCAGCAGTGCGACAGGGTCCACGCAGTATTTT
CASSATGSTQYF
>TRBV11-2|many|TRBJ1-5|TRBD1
TGTGCCAGCAGCTTGGGACAGTACGATCAGCCCCAGCATTTT
CASSLGQYDQPQHF
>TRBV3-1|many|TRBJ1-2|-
TGTGCCAGCAGCCAAGACCCCAGGGCTAACTATGGCTACACCTTC
CASSQDPRANYGYTF
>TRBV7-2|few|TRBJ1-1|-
TGTGCCAGCAGCACCCGGGGCTCGAGTTTGGGTACTGAAGCTTTCTTT
CASSTRGSSLGTEAFF
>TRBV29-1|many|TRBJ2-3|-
TGCAGCGTTGGCTCCGGATTACTAAGCACAGATACGCAGTATTTT
CSVGSGLLSTDTQYF
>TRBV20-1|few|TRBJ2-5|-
TGCAGTGCTACGACCCGTACCCAGTACTTC
CSATTRTQYF
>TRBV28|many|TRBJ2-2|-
TGTGCCAGCAGTTCCCCAGGAGAGGAGAACACCGGGGAGCTGTTTTTT
CASSSPGEENTGELFF
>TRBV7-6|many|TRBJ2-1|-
TGTGCCAGCAGCATGTATTACAATGAGCAGTTCTTC
CASSMYYNEQFF
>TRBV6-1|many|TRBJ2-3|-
TGTGCCAGCACGGGAAGCACAGATACGCAGTATTTT
CASTGSTDTQYF
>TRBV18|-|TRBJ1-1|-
TGTGCCAGCTCACCAGCAAGGGCGGGGGACACTGAAGCTTTCTTT
CASSPARAGDTEAFF
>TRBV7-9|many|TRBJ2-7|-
TGTGCCAGCAGCTCCAGGGGACCCGAGGAGCAGTACTTC
CASSSRGPEEQYF
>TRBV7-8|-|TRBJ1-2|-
TGTGCCAGCAGCCCGGGCGGAGGCTATGGCTACACCTTC
CASSPGGGYGYTF
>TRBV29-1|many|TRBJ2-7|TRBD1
TGCAGCGTTGGGGACAGCGAACTGAGCTCCTACGAGCAGTACTTC
CSVGDSELSSYEQYF
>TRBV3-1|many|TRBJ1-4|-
TGTGCCAGCAGCCACAGGGCGTCGGATGAAAAACTGTTTTTT
CASSHRASDEKLFF
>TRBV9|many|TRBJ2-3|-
TGTGCCAGCAGCGTACAGCCTGGGCGTTCAGATACGCAGTATTTT
CASSVQPGRSDTQYF